This TCR beta chain was captured in a study of T cell changes during pregnancy in multiple sclerosis. Here immunoSEQ multiplex PCR was the method, and the copy in TCRdb shows in-frame clones only, minus some. The sample shows 50,000 or so clones, around 92% of them seen only once. The specimen comprised CD4+ T cells from peripheral blood mononuclear cells, sampled after pregnancy. The TCR sequence derives from a female donor with multiple sclerosis, enrolled in a pregnancy study.

CDR3 sequence: CASSLHGTSGDNEQFF. CDR3 bases: TGCGCCAGCAGCCTTCACGGGACTAGCGGGGACAATGAGCAGTTCTTC. The V call is TRBV4-3, the J call TRBJ2-1; 13 bases fit TRBD2. Germline CDR1 reads LGHNA; CDR2 reads YSLEER. Unmatched junction bases numbered 5, after V lost 4 bases and J lost 5 bases. CDR3 size: 16 residues.